The following is a TCR beta chain sequence with its context. Its target is not known. The sample originates from a study of blood T cells in healthy people across ages. Whole-study context: When template switching was applied, about one barcoded beta molecule was captured per two T cells. The study, taken as a whole, reports: Observed TCR beta diversity showed a strong correlation with the percentage of naive T cells as measured by flow cytometry. CMV status of donors was unknown, possibly confounding expanded clonotype changes.

V was shortened by 3 bases and J by 2 bases, with 12 bases between the two germline ends. The CDR3 loop spans 14 amino acids. Germline CDR1 DFQATT, CDR2 SNEGSKA (reference sequence). Sample-barcoded 5' priming and a J-beta primer mix drove a second PCR of roughly 7 to 11 cycles. Using its own MiXCR run on the 5' RACE reads, TCRdb lists one record per CDR3 protein. This table has 380,000 or so distinct CDR3 sequences, more than 45% appearing once. The TCR comes from a man in his 60s in good health. The J gene is TRBJ2-3, the V gene TRBV20-1; D gene uncertain. Input material: blood. The CDR3 region has the DNA TGCAGTGCTAGCTATAGCCACTACACAGATACGCAGTATTTT. It is translated as CSASYSHYTDTQYF.